Detailed here is one T cell receptor (beta chain). This specimen comes from a study of shared clonotypes between healthy human individuals. The data were produced by immunoSEQ multiplex PCR, yet TCRdb's version contains in-frame clones alone and is incomplete. The table includes roughly 570,000 clones, 98% detected once. Trimming left V 8 bases short and J 2 bases short, with 20 bases between. The CDR3 spans 15 residues. Germline V gene data show CDR1 as SGHRS and CDR2 as YFSETQ. Naive-designated CD8 cells lacked CD45RO, were positively enriched for CCR7, and omitted terminally differentiated effector memory CD45RA+ cells.

This receptor was obtained from a man in his thirties or forties in good health. V gene TRBV5-1 combines with J gene TRBJ2-7; D possibly corresponds to TRBD1 (5 bases). The source material was naive CD8+ T cells sorted from blood. The CDR3: CASAQGPGLAYEQYF. Here the CDR3 DNA reads TGCGCCAGTGCGCAGGGCCCAGGTTTGGCCTACGAGCAGTACTTC.